A selection of T cell receptor beta chains follows, all from one sample in a study of cytomegalovirus exposure and HLA in healthy donors. The repertoire was sequenced with immunoSEQ multiplex PCR; TCRdb's copy has only in-frame clones and lacks some. The sample yields about 86,000 clones, 70% to 85% seen once. The sequenced sample was PBMCs. All receptors come from a man between 60 and 70 years old in good health and CMV-seronegative. Both conserved end residues are part of each CDR3. The D gene is left open where the match is weak. A clone size is listed for some rows: how often the clone was seen (once, few, many), or a class if it is expanded.

NA	TRBJ2-1	TRBV28	TRBD2	CASFLAGQPGNEQFF	TGTGCCAGTTTCCTAGCGGGTCAACCCGGGAATGAGCAGTTCTTC
NA	TRBJ2-5	TRBV29-1	NA	CSVGHQGLGETQYF	TGCAGCGTTGGTCACCAGGGGTTAGGGGAGACCCAGTACTTC
NA	TRBJ2-5	TRBV7-2	NA	CASSPLVVQYF	TGTGCCAGCAGCCCTCTAGTGGTCCAGTACTTC
NA	TRBJ1-2	TRBV5-4	TRBD1	CASSLMFGEGANYGYTF	TGTGCCAGCAGCTTGATGTTCGGTGAGGGGGCGAACTATGGCTACACCTTC
NA	TRBJ1-6	TRBV9	NA	CASSVGQNNSPLHF	TGTGCCAGCAGCGTAGGACAGAATAATTCACCCCTCCACTTT
NA	TRBJ1-1	TRBV11-2	NA	CASSLAPGDTEAFF	TGTGCCAGCAGCTTAGCCCCAGGGGACACTGAAGCTTTCTTT
NA	TRBJ2-2	TRBV6-1	NA	CASSESGSNTGELFF	TGTGCCAGCAGTGAATCGGGATCTAACACCGGGGAGCTGTTTTTT
NA	TRBJ2-7	TRBV6-5	TRBD1	CASSYSAGGSYEQYF	TGTGCCAGCAGTTACTCCGCAGGGGGTTCCTACGAGCAGTACTTC
NA	TRBJ2-2	TRBV28	TRBD1	CASRGSGQGFGLFF	TGTGCCAGCAGGGGATCCGGACAGGGGTTCGGGCTGTTTTTT
NA	TRBJ1-5	TRBV4-1	NA	CASSLRGLRNQPQHF	TGCGCCAGCAGCCTTAGGGGCCTCCGCAATCAGCCCCAGCATTTT
NA	TRBJ2-3	TRBV30	NA	CAWSVGLSTDTQYF	TGTGCCTGGAGTGTGGGGCTAAGCACAGATACGCAGTATTTT
NA	TRBJ1-2	TRBV9	TRBD1	CASKGQGTGGYTF	TGTGCCAGCAAGGGACAGGGCACAGGGGGCTACACCTTC
NA	TRBJ1-2	TRBV20-1	NA	CSAPDFYGYTF	TGCAGTGCTCCAGACTTCTATGGCTACACCTTC
NA	TRBJ2-7	TRBV28	NA	CASTPGAYEQYF	TGTGCCAGCACCCCGGGAGCCTACGAGCAGTACTTC
NA	TRBJ2-6	TRBV14	NA	CASSLLSGANVLTF	TGTGCCAGCAGTCTCCTCTCTGGGGCCAACGTCCTGACTTTC
NA	TRBJ2-2	TRBV19	NA	CAATSTGNTGELFF	TGTGCCGCAACCTCGACAGGCAACACCGGGGAGCTGTTTTTT
NA	TRBJ2-1	TRBV19	TRBD2	CASISSGTSGGLDNEQFF	TGTGCCAGTATCTCATCAGGGACTAGCGGGGGCCTAGACAATGAGCAGTTCTTC
NA	TRBJ2-5	TRBV5-1	TRBD2	CASSLSASGGGETQYF	TGCGCCAGCAGCTTGAGCGCTAGCGGGGGGGGAGAGACCCAGTACTTC
NA	TRBJ2-1	TRBV5-1	TRBD1	CASSLRDRENEQFF	TGCGCCAGCAGCCTCCGGGACAGGGAGAATGAGCAGTTCTTC
NA	TRBJ2-1	TRBV19	TRBD2	CASSNPGTSGYNEQFF	TGTGCCAGTAGTAACCCCGGGACTAGCGGTTACAATGAGCAGTTCTTC
NA	TRBJ2-1	TRBV6-1	TRBD2	CASTTSGNYDEQFF	TGTGCCAGCACGACTAGCGGGAATTACGATGAGCAGTTCTTC
NA	TRBJ2-7	TRBV6-5	TRBD2	CASSPGGRPVYEQYF	TGTGCCAGCAGCCCGGGGGGACGTCCGGTATACGAGCAGTACTTC
NA	TRBJ2-1	TRBV6-1	TRBD2	CASRESGINNEQFF	TGTGCCAGCAGAGAAAGCGGGATAAACAATGAGCAGTTCTTC
once	TRBJ2-7	TRBV7-2	NA	CASSLAGGTFVEQYF	TGTGCCAGCAGCTTAGCGGGGGGAACCTTTGTCGAGCAGTACTTC
NA	TRBJ2-6	TRBV28	TRBD1	CASRSSTGTGEGANVLTF	TGTGCCAGCAGATCTTCTACCGGGACAGGGGAAGGGGCCAACGTCCTGACTTTC
few	TRBJ1-6	TRBV6-1	TRBD1	CAIQGGNYNSPLHF	TGTGCCATCCAAGGGGGCAACTATAATTCACCCCTCCACTTT
NA	TRBJ2-7	TRBV11-2	NA	CASSIGDYEQYF	TGTGCCAGCAGCATCGGGGACTACGAGCAGTACTTC
few	TRBJ1-4	TRBV6-5	NA	CASSYDSSATNEKLFF	TGTGCCAGCAGTTATGACAGTTCAGCAACTAATGAAAAACTGTTTTTT
few	TRBJ2-7	TRBV19	TRBD1	CASSIPGQSTEQYF	TGTGCCAGTAGTATCCCGGGACAGTCCACGGAGCAGTACTTC
few	TRBJ2-7	TRBV7-2	TRBD1	CASSFPGQGYEQYF	TGTGCCAGCAGCTTTCCGGGACAGGGTTACGAGCAGTACTTC
NA	TRBJ1-1	TRBV6-1	TRBD1	CASSPMTGSEAFF	TGTGCCAGCAGCCCCATGACAGGGTCTGAAGCTTTCTTT
NA	TRBJ1-1	TRBV4-1	NA	CASSTAEVTEAFF	TGCGCCAGCAGCACCGCCGAGGTCACTGAAGCTTTCTTT
NA	TRBJ2-1	TRBV4-2	TRBD2	CASSQDARGPPGGPYNEQFF	TGTGCCAGCAGCCAAGATGCGAGAGGCCCCCCGGGAGGGCCGTACAATGAGCAGTTCTTC
once	TRBJ2-5	TRBV10-3	TRBD2	CAVREGLEETQYF	TGTGCCGTGCGGGAGGGCCTGGAAGAGACCCAGTACTTC
NA	TRBJ2-5	TRBV6-1	NA	CASSGPQETQYF	TGTGCCAGCAGCGGTCCTCAAGAGACCCAGTACTTC